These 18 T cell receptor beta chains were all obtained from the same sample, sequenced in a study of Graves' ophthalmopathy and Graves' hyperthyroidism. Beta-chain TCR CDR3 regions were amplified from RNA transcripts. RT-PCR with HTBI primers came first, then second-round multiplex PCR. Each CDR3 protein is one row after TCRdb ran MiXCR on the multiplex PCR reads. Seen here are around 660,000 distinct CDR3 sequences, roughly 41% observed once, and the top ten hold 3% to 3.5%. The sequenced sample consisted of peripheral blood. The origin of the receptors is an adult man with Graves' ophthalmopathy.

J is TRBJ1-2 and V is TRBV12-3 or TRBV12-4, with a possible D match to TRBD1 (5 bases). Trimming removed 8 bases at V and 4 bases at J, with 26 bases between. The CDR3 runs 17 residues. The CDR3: CASGSSPWGEQTYGYTF. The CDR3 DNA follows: TGTGCCAGCGGTTCCTCGCCCTGGGGGGAGCAAACCTATGGCTACACCTTC.

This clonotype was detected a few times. The CDR3 loop reads CASSGVGTQYF. The CDR3 coding sequence is TGTGCCAGCAGTGGAGTGGGGACCCAGTACTTC. The chain couples TRBV12-3 or TRBV12-4 to TRBJ2-5; D is unclear. Deletions cut 5 bases from V and 7 bases from J, with 8 bases between. The CDR3 is made up of 11 amino acids.

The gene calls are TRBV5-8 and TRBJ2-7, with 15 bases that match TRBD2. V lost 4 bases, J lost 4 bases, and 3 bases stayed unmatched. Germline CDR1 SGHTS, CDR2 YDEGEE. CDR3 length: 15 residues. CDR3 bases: TGTGCCAGCAGCGTCGGGACTAGCGGGAGGTACGAGCAGTACTTC. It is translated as CASSVGTSGRYEQYF.

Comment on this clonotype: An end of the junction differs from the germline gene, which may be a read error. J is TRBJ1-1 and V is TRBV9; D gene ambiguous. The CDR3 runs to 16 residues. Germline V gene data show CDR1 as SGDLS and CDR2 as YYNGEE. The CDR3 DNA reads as TGTACCAGCAGCGCCCAAGTGGGATGGGGGAACACTGAAGCTTTCTTT. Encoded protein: CTSSAQVGWGNTEAFF.

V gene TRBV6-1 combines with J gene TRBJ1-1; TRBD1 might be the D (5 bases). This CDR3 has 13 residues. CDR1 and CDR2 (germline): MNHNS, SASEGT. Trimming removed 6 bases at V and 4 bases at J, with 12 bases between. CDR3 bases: TGTGCCAGCAGCTGGGAGGGGACCACTGAAGCTTTCTTT. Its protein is CASSWEGTTEAFF.

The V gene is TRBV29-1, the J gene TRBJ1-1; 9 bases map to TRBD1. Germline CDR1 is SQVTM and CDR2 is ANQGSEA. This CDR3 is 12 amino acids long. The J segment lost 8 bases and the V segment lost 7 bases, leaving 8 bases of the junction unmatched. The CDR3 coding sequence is TGCAGCGCTTGGACAGGGGCCTCCGAAGCTTTCTTT. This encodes CSAWTGASEAFF.

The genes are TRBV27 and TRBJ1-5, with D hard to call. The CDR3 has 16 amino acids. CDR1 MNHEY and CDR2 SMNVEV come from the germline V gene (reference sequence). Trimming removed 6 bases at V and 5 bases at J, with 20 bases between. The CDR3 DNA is TGTGCCAGCAGCCAGAAGGACTCACCTGGATATCAGCCCCAGCATTTT. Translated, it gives CASSQKDSPGYQPQHF.

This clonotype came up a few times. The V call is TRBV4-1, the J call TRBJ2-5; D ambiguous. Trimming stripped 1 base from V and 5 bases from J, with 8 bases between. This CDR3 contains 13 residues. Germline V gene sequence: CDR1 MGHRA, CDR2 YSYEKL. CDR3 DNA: TGCGCCAGCAGCCAAGCCCCCTCGGAGACCCAGTACTTC. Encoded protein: CASSQAPSETQYF.

CDR3 DNA sequence: TGTGCCAGCAGTTACTGGGTAGGAGCGGGGGCCCAAGAGACCCAGTACTTC. This codes for CASSYWVGAGAQETQYF. The J gene is TRBJ2-5, the V gene TRBV2; 8 bases are a match to TRBD2. CDR1 is SNHLY, CDR2 FYNNEI, per germline. This CDR3 has 17 amino acids. The V segment lost 5 bases and the J segment 1 base; nucleotides outside the gene matches: 12.

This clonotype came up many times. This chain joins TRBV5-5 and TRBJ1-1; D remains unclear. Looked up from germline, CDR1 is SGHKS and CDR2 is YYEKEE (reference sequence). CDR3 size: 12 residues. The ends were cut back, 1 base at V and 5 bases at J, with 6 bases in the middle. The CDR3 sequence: CASSLIETEAFF. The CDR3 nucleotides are TGTGCCAGCAGCTTGATCGAAACTGAAGCTTTCTTT.

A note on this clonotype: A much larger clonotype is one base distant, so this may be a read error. CDR3 region: CASNDYYGTQYF. CDR3 DNA sequence: TGTGCCAGCAATGACTATTACGGGACCCAGTACTTC. The V gene is TRBV2, the J gene TRBJ2-5; a possible D gene is TRBD2 (5 bases). The V end lost 7 bases, the J end lost 7 bases, and 13 bases lay between the germline ends. Germline V gene sequence: CDR1 SNHLY, CDR2 FYNNEI. The length of the CDR3 is 12 residues.

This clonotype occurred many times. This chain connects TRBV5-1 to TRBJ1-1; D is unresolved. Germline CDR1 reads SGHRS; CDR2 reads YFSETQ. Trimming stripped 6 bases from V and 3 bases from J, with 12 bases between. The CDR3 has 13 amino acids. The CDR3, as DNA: TGCGCCAGCAAGTTGGAGGCGCACACTGAAGCTTTCTTT. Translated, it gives CASKLEAHTEAFF.

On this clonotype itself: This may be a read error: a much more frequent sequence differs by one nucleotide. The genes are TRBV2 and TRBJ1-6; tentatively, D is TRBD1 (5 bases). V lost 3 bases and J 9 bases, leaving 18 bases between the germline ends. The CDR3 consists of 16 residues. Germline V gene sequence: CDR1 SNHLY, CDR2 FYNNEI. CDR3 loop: CASSDSDPLGRSPLHF. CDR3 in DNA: TGTGCCAGCAGTGACTCGGACCCGCTGGGGCGTTCACCCCTCCACTTT.

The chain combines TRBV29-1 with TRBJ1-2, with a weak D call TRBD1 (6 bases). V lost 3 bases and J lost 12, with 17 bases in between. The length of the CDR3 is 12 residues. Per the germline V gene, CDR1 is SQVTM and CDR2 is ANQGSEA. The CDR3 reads CSVDPGASGNTF. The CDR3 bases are TGCAGCGTTGATCCGGGGGCCTCTGGAAACACCTTC.

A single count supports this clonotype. In nucleotides, the CDR3 is TGTGCCGTTTCGACAGAGGGGGGAGCTTTCTTT. Protein product: CAVSTEGGAFF. The rearrangement joins TRBV15 to TRBJ1-1, with D possibly matching TRBD1 (6 bases). Germline V gives CDR1 LNHNV, CDR2 YYDKDF (reference sequence). The CDR3 totals 11 residues. Trimming pared 11 bases from V and 10 bases from J, leaving 17 bases between.

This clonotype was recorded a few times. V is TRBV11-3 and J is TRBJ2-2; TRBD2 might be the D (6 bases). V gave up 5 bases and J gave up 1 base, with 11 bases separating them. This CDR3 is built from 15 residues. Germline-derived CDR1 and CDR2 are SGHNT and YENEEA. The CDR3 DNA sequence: TGTGCCAGCAGCGCCTATAGCGGGAACACCGGGGAGCTGTTTTTT. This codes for CASSAYSGNTGELFF. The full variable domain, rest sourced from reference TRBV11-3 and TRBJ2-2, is EAGVVQSPRYKIIEKKQPVAFWCNPISGHNTLYWYLQNLGQGPELLIRYENEEAVDDSQLPKDRFSAERLKGVDSTLKIQPAELGDSAVYLCASSAYSGNTGELFFGEGSRLTVL.

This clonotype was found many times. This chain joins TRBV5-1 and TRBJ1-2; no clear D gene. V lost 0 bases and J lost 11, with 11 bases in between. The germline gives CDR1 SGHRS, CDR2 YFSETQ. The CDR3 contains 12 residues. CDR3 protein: CASSLDSDRYTF. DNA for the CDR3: TGCGCCAGCAGCTTGGATTCGGACCGGTACACCTTC.

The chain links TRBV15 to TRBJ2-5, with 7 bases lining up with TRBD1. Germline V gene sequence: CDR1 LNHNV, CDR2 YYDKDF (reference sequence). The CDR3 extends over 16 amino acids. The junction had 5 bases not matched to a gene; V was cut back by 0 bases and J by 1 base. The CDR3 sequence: CATSRDARGTQETQYF. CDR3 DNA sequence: TGTGCCACCAGCAGAGATGCCAGGGGGACCCAAGAGACCCAGTACTTC. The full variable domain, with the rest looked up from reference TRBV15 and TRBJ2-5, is DAMVIQNPRYQVTQFGKPVTLSCSQTLNHNVMYWYQQKSSQAPKLLFHYYDKDFNNEADTPDNFQSRRPNTSFCFLDIRSPGLGDTAMYLCATSRDARGTQETQYFGPGTRLLVL.